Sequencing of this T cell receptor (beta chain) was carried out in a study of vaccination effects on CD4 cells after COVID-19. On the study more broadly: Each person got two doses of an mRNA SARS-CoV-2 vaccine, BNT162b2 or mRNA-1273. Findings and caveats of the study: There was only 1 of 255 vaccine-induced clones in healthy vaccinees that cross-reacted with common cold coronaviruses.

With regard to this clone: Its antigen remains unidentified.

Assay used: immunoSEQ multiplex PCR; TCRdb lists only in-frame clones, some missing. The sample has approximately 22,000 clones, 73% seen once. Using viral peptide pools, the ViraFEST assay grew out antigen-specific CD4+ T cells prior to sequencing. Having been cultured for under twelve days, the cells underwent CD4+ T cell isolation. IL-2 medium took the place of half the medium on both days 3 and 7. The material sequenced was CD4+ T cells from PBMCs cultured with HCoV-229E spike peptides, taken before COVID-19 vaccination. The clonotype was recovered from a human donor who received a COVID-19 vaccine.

CDR3 sequence reads: CASSEQGASGNTIYF. As DNA, the CDR3 is TGTGCCAGTAGTGAACAGGGGGCTTCTGGAAACACCATATATTTT. The gene calls are TRBV19 and TRBJ1-3; 9 bases are shared with TRBD1. The germline V gene has CDR1 LNHDA and CDR2 SQIVND (reference sequence). V shed 5 bases, J shed 1 base, and the junction held 3 bases outside the gene matches. This CDR3 comprises 15 residues.